What follows describes a single T cell receptor (beta chain). No antigen is known for it. The record has no base qualities; no much larger clone is one base away. TCR CDR3 regions were amplified from genomic DNA by multiplex PCR using the deep immunoSEQ assay. Genomic DNA extracted from each cell subset was distributed evenly over all wells of several immunoSEQ 96-well plates, and each plate served as one replicate. Each replicate PCR for sorted subsets received approximately 200 ng genomic DNA, equal to about 29,000 T cell genomes. Purified libraries were measured with a Qubit 3.0 fluorometer, size-checked on a Bioanalyzer 2100, and measured again with the KAPA Library Quantification kit. Every immunoSEQ 96-well plate was sequenced on a dedicated single-read 150-cycle Illumina NextSeq 550 flow cell. As for how the authors treated the data: Because the immunoSEQ output held only junctional sequences and lacked quality scores, the filtering could not match the filtering applied to full-length reads. Sequences were annotated with PyIR, a Python wrapper for IgBLAST v1.9, using IMGT germline references to assign V/J genes and CDR3. Reads with weak V/J assignments (E-value above 1e-6), missing CDR3, stop codons, out-of-frame junctions, or ambiguous translated residues were removed. A V3J clonotype was defined by an identical inferred V gene, J gene, and CDR3 amino acid sequence. To compute the percentage overlap between repertoires, the number of shared unique clonotypes was divided by the size of the smaller repertoire. Repertoire richness was assessed with RTK rarefaction, the Chao1 estimator, and Recon v2.1 estimates of unobserved clonotypes. Generation probabilities were computed with OLGA for all TCRbeta clonotypes obtained by the gDNA method from a few donors. TCRdb holds this immuneACCESS table with in-frame rearrangements only. Some clones are missing; in checked studies, unresolved V genes explain under half, and the rest has no known cause. The V and J calls and the clone size are those of that table, but D and trimming were determined from the DNA. The sample profile shows hundreds of thousands of clones; about 78% of them were found once. Less than 2% of the sample belongs to the ten largest clones.

The CDR3 sequence holds 18 residues, the cysteine and phenylalanine included. The CDR3 DNA has 54 bases and is translated from base 1. CDR1 and CDR2 are read off the germline V gene as SGHRS and YFSETQ. Trimming takes 5 bases off V and 5 bases off J; junction bases not matched to a gene: 12. These data are taken from a study of shared clonotypes between healthy human individuals (dated by TCRdb to 2018 to 2020). As for the study more broadly: A couple of women and a few men aged 18 to 49 years were included in the cohort. Per donor, three plates each were used for CD4 naive and CD4 memory, two for CD8 naive, and one for CD8 memory. To estimate repertoire size and how much clonotype sharing occurs between individuals, the study deeply sequenced the blood TCR repertoires of about five healthy adults. To increase sequencing depth and limit assay-specific biases, TCR repertoire library preparation and sequencing were carried out by different laboratories using diverse techniques. Leukapheresis yielded between about 0.9 and 9 billion PBMCs per donor.

Donors were healthy HIV-negative adults with no recently reported acute infections or vaccinations. Only Caucasian adults living in Nashville, Tennessee, USA were represented among the donors. CD4+ T cells were enriched by magnetic negative selection, after which naive cells were positively selected on CD45RA and the negative fraction was taken as the memory subset. After blood collection by leukapheresis, PBMCs were isolated using Ficoll-Histopaque density gradient centrifugation and then cryopreserved in the vapor phase of liquid nitrogen. Analytical flow cytometry was used to check the purity and quantity of each magnetically sorted T cell population. Genomic DNA was isolated from each sorted fraction and quantified by UV absorbance on a Nanodrop 2000c. The paper's findings and limits, for the study overall: Sampling was restricted to blood, and TCR repertoires in tissue are likely to differ from TCR repertoires in blood. Compared with non-shared clonotypes, clonotypes shared by all four sorted-subset donors had higher generation probabilities. Because the study included only a small number of donors, the genetic and exposure-history diversity represented was limited. Across four donors, approximately 4.9% of naive CD4, more than 3% of naive CD8, under 2.5% of memory CD4, and about 0.44% of memory CD8 clonotypes were shared. Even with the large sequencing depth, rarefaction of the sorted-subset datasets indicated that sequencing was incomplete. Naive subsets generally had larger estimated clonotype richness than memory subsets. Pairwise subsampling led to the expectation that sequencing depth would affect the degree of clonotype sharing among donors.

The TCR originated in a woman aged 30 to 39 in good health. Sample: memory CD4+ T cells sorted from blood. Taken with the paper, the label for cell subset or site translates to: CD45RA-negative fraction. The chain is encoded by TRBV5-1 joined to TRBJ2-1; TRBD2 matches 14 bases in the middle. The CDR3: CASSPGLAGGTSDNEQFF. The sequenced DNA: TGCGCCAGCAGTCCCGGACTAGCGGGAGGTACGTCCGACAATGAGCAGTTCTTC.